These T cell receptor beta chains were read from a single sample in a study of OX40 agonist ivuxolimab in advanced cancers. Clones were sequenced by immunoSEQ multiplex PCR, and TCRdb holds only the in-frame ones, with some missing. The repertoire includes tens of thousands of clones, approximately 90% of them detected once, and under 0.8% sits in the top ten. Sequences were derived from CD4+ or CD8+ T cells sorted from blood, sampled in a trial of the OX40 agonist ivuxolimab. The receptors here all came from an adult with an advanced solid tumor such as melanoma, head and neck, liver or kidney cancer. Each CDR3 is given with its conserved first and last residue. D genes are given only for firm matches.

D: .; V: TRBV28; J: TRBJ2-7; CDR3: CASSFMGVREQYF
D: TRBD1; V: TRBV2; J: TRBJ1-2; CDR3: CASTTGVSKAGYTF
D: .; V: TRBV4-3; J: TRBJ2-3; CDR3: CASSPGVVRDTQYF
D: TRBD2; V: TRBV5-5; J: TRBJ2-3; CDR3: CASSSAREGTDTQYF
D: .; V: TRBV16; J: TRBJ1-2; CDR3: CASSQSTLYGYTF
D: .; V: TRBV5-1; J: TRBJ2-1; CDR3: CASSGRYNEQFF
D: TRBD2; V: TRBV7-6; J: TRBJ2-3; CDR3: CASSLAAGAIDTQYF
D: .; V: TRBV7-9; J: TRBJ2-3; CDR3: CASSLAQGISTDTQYF
D: .; V: TRBV7-2; J: TRBJ2-7; CDR3: CASSLARQVYEQYF
D: .; V: TRBV6-1; J: TRBJ1-2; CDR3: CASSTPQQIYGYTF
D: .; V: TRBV7-2; J: TRBJ1-4; CDR3: CASSRQRAEEKLFF
D: TRBD2; V: TRBV7-9; J: TRBJ2-3; CDR3: CASSLGLAGDTDTQYF
D: .; V: TRBV19; J: TRBJ1-4; CDR3: CASSISHPNEKLFF
D: .; V: TRBV4-2; J: TRBJ2-4; CDR3: CASSHRGAKNIQYF
D: .; V: TRBV19; J: TRBJ2-5; CDR3: CASGARQETQYF
D: .; V: TRBV7-9; J: TRBJ1-2; CDR3: CASSLARQGGYTF
D: .; V: TRBV6-1; J: TRBJ1-3; CDR3: CASRDGGAVVDTIYF
D: .; V: TRBV30; J: TRBJ1-5; CDR3: CAWSAGTVNQPQHF
D: .; V: TRBV12-1; J: TRBJ2-5; CDR3: CASSFGASETQYF
D: .; V: TRBV6-5; J: TRBJ2-1; CDR3: CASSSWDTSYNEQFF
D: TRBD1; V: TRBV5-1; J: TRBJ1-5; CDR3: CASSLTGDQPQHF
D: TRBD2; V: TRBV5-1; J: TRBJ2-1; CDR3: CASSSREAGGNEQFF
D: TRBD2; V: TRBV19; J: TRBJ2-5; CDR3: CASRGGLEGTQYF
D: .; V: TRBV5-1; J: TRBJ1-4; CDR3: CASSLTATNEKLFF
D: .; V: TRBV15; J: TRBJ2-7; CDR3: CATSKKTRGEYEQYF
D: .; V: TRBV7-2; J: TRBJ2-7; CDR3: CASSLQGSSYEQYF
D: .; V: TRBV2; J: TRBJ2-1; CDR3: CASAQGGDEQFF
D: TRBD2; V: TRBV11-2; J: TRBJ2-7; CDR3: CASSFMTSGLYEQYF
D: .; V: TRBV5-4; J: TRBJ2-1; CDR3: CASSLVSRGDEQFF
D: .; V: TRBV18; J: TRBJ1-3; CDR3: CASSPPGGNSGNTIYF